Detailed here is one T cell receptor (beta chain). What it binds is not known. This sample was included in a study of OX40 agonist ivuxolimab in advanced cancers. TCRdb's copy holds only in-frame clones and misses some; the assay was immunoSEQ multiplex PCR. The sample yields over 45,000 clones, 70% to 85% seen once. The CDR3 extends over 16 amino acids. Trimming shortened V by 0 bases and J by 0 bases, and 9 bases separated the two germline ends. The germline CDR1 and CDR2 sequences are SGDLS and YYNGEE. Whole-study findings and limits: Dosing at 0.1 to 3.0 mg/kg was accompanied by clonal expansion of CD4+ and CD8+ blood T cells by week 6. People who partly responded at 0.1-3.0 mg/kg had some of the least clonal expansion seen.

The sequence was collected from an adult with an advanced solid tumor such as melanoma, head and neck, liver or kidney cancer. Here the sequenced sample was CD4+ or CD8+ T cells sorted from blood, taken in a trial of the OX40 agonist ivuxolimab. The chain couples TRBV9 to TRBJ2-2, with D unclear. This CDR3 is CASSVGAMANTGELFF. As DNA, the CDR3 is TGTGCCAGCAGCGTAGGCGCAATGGCGAACACCGGGGAGCTGTTTTTT.